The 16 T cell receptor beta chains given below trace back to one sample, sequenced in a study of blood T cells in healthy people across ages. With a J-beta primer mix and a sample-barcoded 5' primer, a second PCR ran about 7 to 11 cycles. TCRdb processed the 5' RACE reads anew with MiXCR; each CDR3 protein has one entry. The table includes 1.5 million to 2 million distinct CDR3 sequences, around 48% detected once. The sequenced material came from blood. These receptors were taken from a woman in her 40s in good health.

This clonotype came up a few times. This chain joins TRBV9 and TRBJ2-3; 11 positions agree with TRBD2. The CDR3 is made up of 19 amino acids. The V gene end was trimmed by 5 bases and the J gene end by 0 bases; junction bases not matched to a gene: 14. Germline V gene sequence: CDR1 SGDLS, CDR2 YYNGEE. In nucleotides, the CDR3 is TGTGCCAGCAGTAAAGGAGATAGCGGGGGGGTACCTAGCACAGATACGCAGTATTTT. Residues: CASSKGDSGGVPSTDTQYF.

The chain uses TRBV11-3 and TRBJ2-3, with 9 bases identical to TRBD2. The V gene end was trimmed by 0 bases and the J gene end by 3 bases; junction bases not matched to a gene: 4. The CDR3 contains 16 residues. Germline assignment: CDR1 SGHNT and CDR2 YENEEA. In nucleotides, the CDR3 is TGTGCCAGCAGCTTAGACAGCGGGGGGAAGACAGATACGCAGTATTTT. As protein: CASSLDSGGKTDTQYF.

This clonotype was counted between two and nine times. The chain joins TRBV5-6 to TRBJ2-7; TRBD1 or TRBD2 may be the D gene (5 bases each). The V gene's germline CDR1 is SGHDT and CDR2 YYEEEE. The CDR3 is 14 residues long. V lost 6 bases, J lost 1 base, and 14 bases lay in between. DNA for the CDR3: TGTGCCAGCACCGTGGGGCGGGCTTCCTACGAGCAGTACTTC. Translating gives CASTVGRASYEQYF.

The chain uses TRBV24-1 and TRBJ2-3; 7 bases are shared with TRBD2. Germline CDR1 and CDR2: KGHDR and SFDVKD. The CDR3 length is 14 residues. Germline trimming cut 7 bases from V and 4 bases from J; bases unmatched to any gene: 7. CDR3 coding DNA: TGTGCCACCAGCAAACGGGGGGTCGCAGATACGCAGTATTTT. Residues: CATSKRGVADTQYF.

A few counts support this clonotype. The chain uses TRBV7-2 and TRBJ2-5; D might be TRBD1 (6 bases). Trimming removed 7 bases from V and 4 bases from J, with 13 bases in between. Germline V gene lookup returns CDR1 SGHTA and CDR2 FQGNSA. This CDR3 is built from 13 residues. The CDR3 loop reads CASTNRVRETQYF. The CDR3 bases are TGTGCCAGCACCAACAGGGTTAGAGAGACCCAGTACTTC.

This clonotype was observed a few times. This chain's CDR3 is CASSQERASTDTQYF. As DNA, the CDR3 is TGCGCCAGCAGCCAAGAGCGGGCTAGCACAGATACGCAGTATTTT. The genes are TRBV4-3 and TRBJ2-3; possibly TRBD2 for D (5 bases). With 0 bases removed from V and 0 bases from J, the gap between germline ends came to 7 bases. The germline CDR1 and CDR2 sequences are LGHNA and YSLEER. This CDR3 has 15 amino acids.

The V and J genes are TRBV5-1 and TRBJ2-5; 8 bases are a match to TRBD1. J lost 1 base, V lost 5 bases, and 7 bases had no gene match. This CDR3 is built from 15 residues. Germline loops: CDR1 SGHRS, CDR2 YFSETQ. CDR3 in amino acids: CASSKTGQGQETQYF. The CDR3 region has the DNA TGCGCCAGCAGTAAAACAGGACAGGGCCAAGAGACCCAGTACTTC.

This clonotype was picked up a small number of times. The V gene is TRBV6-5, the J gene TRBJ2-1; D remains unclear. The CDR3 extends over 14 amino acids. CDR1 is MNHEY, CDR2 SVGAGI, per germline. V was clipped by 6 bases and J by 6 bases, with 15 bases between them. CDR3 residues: CASRTHRKSNEQFF. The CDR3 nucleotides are TGTGCCAGCAGGACCCATCGCAAGTCCAATGAGCAGTTCTTC.

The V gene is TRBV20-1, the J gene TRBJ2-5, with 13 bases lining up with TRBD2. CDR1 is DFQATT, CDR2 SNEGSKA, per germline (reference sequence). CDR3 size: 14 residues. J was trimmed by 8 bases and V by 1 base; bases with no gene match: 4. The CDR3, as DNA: TGCAGTGCTAGAGTGGGGACTAGCGGGGCCACCCAGTACTTC. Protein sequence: CSARVGTSGATQYF.

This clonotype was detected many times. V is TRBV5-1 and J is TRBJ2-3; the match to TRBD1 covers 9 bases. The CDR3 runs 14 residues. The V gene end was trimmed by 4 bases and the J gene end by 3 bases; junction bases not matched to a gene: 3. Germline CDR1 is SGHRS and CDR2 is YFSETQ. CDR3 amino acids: CASSPGQGTDTQYF. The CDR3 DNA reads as TGCGCCAGCAGCCCGGGACAGGGTACAGATACGCAGTATTTT.

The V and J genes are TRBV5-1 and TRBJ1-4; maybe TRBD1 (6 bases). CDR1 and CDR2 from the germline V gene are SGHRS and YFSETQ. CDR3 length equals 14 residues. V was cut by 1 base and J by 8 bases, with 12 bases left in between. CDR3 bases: TGCGCCAGCAGCTTGAGGGGGGTAGAGGAAAAACTGTTTTTT. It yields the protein CASSLRGVEEKLFF.

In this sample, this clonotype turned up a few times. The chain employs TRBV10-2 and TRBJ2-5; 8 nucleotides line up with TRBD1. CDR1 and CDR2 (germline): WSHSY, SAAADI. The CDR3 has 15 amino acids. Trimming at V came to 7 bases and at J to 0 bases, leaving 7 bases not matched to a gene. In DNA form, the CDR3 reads TGCGCCAGCATAGGAAGACAGGGGTACCAAGAGACCCAGTACTTC. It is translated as CASIGRQGYQETQYF.

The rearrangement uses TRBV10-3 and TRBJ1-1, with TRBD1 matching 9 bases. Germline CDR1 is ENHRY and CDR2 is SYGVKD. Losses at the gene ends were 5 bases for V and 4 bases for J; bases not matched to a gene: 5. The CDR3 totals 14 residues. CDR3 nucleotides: TGTGCCATCAGTTTGACAGGGGGGAGCACTGAAGCTTTCTTT. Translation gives CAISLTGGSTEAFF.

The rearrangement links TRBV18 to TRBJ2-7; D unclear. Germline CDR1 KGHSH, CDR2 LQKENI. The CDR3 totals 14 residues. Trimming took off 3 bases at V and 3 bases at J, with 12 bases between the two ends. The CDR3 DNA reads TGTGCCAGCTCACCTACATTCAGAGTCTACGAGCAGTACTTC. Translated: CASSPTFRVYEQYF.

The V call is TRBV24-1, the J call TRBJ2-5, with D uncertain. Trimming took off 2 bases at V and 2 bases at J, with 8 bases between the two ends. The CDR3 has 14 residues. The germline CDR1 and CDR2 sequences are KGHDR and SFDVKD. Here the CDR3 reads CATSDSVVQETQYF. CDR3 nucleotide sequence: TGTGCCACCAGTGATTCCGTTGTTCAAGAGACCCAGTACTTC.

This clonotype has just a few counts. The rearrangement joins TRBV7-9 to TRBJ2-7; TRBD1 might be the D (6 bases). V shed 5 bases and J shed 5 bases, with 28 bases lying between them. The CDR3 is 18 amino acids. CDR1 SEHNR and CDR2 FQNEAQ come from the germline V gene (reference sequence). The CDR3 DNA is TGTGCCAGCAGCGGAGCCCCTTCTGCCTCCGCAGGGGCCCACGAGCAGTACTTC. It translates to CASSGAPSASAGAHEQYF.